The 2 T cell receptor beta chains reported below all come from one sample, sequenced in a study of blood T cell repertoires in COVID-19. Assay: immunoSEQ multiplex PCR; the TCRdb copy retains only in-frame clones and omits some. The data show 25,000 to 30,000 clones, 81% seen once. The sequenced sample was peripheral blood. The receptors were sampled from a woman aged 55 to 70 with acute or convalescent COVID-19.

The chain has TRBV19 and TRBJ1-5; 7 bases match TRBD1. The V and J ends lost 7 bases and 3 bases, in that order; junction bases with no gene match: 9. The germline V gene has CDR1 LNHDA and CDR2 SQIVND (reference sequence). The CDR3 length is 15 residues. CDR3 protein: CASNDDRAHNQPQHF. As DNA, the CDR3 is TGTGCCAGTAATGACGACAGGGCCCACAATCAGCCCCAGCATTTT.

This chain joins TRBV5-1 and TRBJ2-5, with D possibly TRBD1 on 6 matching bases. Trimming took off 2 bases at V and 5 bases at J, with 10 bases between the two ends. The CDR3 is 13 amino acids. Per germline, CDR1 SGHRS and CDR2 YFSETQ. As DNA, the CDR3 is TGCGCCAGCAGCTTTACAGGGTCGGAGACCCAGTACTTC. This gives the protein CASSFTGSETQYF.